This entry lists 4 T cell receptor beta chains sequenced from one sample in a study of OX40 agonist ivuxolimab in advanced cancers. TCRdb's table, derived via immunoSEQ multiplex PCR, lists solely in-frame clones and lacks some. The profile covers 75,000 to 100,000 clones, with 75% to 90% appearing a single time and around 2.7% taken by the ten largest. The sample here was CD4+ or CD8+ T cells sorted from blood, taken in a trial of the OX40 agonist ivuxolimab. All receptors derive from an adult with an advanced solid tumor such as melanoma, head and neck, liver or kidney cancer.

The rearrangement uses TRBV5-4 and TRBJ2-7; no reliable D call. The V gene's germline CDR1 is SGHNT and CDR2 YYREEE (reference sequence). CDR3 length equals 14 residues. V was trimmed by 0 bases and J by 3 bases, leaving 10 bases between them. The CDR3 loop is CASSLGLNGYEQYF. DNA for the CDR3: TGTGCCAGCAGCTTGGGGCTAAATGGCTACGAGCAGTACTTC.

This chain joins TRBV7-9 and TRBJ1-2; D is uncertain. Germline values: CDR1 SEHNR, CDR2 FQNEAQ (reference sequence). The CDR3 is 12 residues long. Trimming stripped 3 bases from V and 3 bases from J, with 5 bases between. As DNA, the CDR3 is TGTGCCAGCAGCTTTGAGGACTATGGCTACACCTTC. Its translation is CASSFEDYGYTF. Using reference TRBV7-9 and TRBJ1-2 for the parts outside the CDR3, the full variable domain is DTGVSQNPRHKITKRGQNVTFRCDPISEHNRLYWYRQTLGQGPEFLTYFQNEAQLEKSRLLSDRFSAERPKGSFSTLEIQRTEQGDSAMYLCASSFEDYGYTFGSGTRLTVV.

The chain joins TRBV2 to TRBJ1-5; 9 bases match TRBD1. Germline V gene sequence: CDR1 SNHLY, CDR2 FYNNEI. The CDR3 extends over 15 amino acids. The ends lost 3 bases at V and 0 bases at J; junction bases unmatched: 0. The CDR3 coding sequence is TGTGCCAGCAGTGAGACAGGGGGTAGCAATCAGCCCCAGCATTTT. It encodes CASSETGGSNQPQHF.

The chain joins TRBV7-2 to TRBJ2-5; D assignment may be TRBD1 or TRBD2 (5 bases each). V was cut by 3 bases and J by 4 bases, with 15 bases left in between. The CDR3 is 15 amino acids. Per the germline V gene, CDR1 is SGHTA and CDR2 is FQGNSA. The CDR3 region has the DNA TGTGCCAGCAGCTTGTATATGGGGGAAGGAGAGACCCAGTACTTC. Translated: CASSLYMGEGETQYF. Combining the CDR3 with reference TRBV7-2 and TRBJ2-5 gives the whole variable domain GAGVSQSPSNKVTEKGKDVELRCDPISGHTALYWYRQSLGQGLEFLIYFQGNSAPDKSGLPSDRFSAERTGGSVSTLTIQRTQQEDSAVYLCASSLYMGEGETQYFGPGTRLLVL.